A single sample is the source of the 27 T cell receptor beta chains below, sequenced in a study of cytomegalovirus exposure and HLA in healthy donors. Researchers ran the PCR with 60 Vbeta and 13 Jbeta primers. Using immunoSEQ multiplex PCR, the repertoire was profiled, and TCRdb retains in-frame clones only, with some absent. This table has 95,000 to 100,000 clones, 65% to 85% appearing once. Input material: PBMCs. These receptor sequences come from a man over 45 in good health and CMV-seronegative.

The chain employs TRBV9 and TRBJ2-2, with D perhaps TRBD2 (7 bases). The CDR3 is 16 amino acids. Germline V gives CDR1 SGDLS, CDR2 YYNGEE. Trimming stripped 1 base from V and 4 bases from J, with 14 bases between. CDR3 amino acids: CASSVLRGASTGELFF. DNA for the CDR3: TGTGCCAGCAGCGTACTACGGGGGGCGAGCACCGGGGAGCTGTTTTTT.

This CDR3 reads CASSRNSGAEQFF. The CDR3 DNA is TGTGCCAGCAGCAGAAATAGCGGGGCAGAGCAGTTCTTC. The chain combines TRBV2 with TRBJ2-1; 8 bases are a match to TRBD2. V dropped 6 bases and J dropped 10; count of bases not matched to a gene: 8. Germline assignment: CDR1 SNHLY and CDR2 FYNNEI. The CDR3 sequence is 13 residues long.

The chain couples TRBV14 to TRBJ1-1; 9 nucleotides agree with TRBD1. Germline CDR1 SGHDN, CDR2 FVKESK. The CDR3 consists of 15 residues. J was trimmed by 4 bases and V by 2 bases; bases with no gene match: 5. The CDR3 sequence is CASSQTGGAVTEAFF. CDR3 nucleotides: TGTGCCAGCAGCCAAACAGGGGGCGCGGTCACTGAAGCTTTCTTT.

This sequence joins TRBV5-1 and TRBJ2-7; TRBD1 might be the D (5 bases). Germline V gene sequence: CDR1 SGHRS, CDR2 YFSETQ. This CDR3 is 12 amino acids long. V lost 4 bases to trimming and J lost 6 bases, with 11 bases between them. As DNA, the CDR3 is TGCGCCAGCAGCCATTCAGGGCGCGAGCAGTACTTC. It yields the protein CASSHSGREQYF.

CDR3 coding DNA: TGTGCCAGCGGCCGGGAGAATGAGCAGTTCTTC. Residues: CASGRENEQFF. The J gene is TRBJ2-1, the V gene TRBV2; weak D call: TRBD2 (6 bases). The V gene lost 8 bases and the J gene lost 7 bases, with 9 bases spanning the gap. Germline-derived CDR1 and CDR2 are SNHLY and FYNNEI. The CDR3 totals 11 residues.

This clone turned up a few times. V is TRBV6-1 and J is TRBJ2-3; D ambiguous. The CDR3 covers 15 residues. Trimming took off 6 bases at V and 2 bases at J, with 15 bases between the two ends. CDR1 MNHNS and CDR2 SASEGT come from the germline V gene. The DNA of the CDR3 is TGTGCCAGCAGCATCGACGCCGCGGACACAGATACGCAGTATTTT. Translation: CASSIDAADTDTQYF.

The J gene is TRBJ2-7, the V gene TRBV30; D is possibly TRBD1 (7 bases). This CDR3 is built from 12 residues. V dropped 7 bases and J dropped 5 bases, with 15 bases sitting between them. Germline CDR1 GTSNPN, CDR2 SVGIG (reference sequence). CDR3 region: CAYAGGSNEQYF. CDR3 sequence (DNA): TGTGCCTACGCAGGGGGGTCGAACGAGCAGTACTTC.

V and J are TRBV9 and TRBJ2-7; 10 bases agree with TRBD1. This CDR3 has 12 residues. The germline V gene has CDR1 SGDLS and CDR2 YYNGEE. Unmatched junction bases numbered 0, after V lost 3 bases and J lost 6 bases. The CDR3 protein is CASSGTGGEQYF. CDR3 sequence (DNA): TGTGCCAGCAGCGGGACAGGGGGCGAGCAGTACTTC. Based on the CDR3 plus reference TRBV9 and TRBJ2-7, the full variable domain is DSGVTQTPKHLITATGQRVTLRCSPRSGDLSVYWYQQSLDQGLQFLIQYYNGEERAKGNILERFSAQQFPDLHSELNLSSLELGDSALYFCASSGTGGEQYFGPGTRLTVT.

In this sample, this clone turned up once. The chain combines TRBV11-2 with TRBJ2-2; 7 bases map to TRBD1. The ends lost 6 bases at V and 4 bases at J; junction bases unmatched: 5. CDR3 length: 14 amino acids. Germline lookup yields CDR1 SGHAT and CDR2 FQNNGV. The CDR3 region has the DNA TGTGCCAGCAGTCGAACAGGGGTCACCGGGGAGCTGTTTTTT. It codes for CASSRTGVTGELFF. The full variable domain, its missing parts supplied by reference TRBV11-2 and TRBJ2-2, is EAGVAQSPRYKIIEKRQSVAFWCNPISGHATLYWYQQILGQGPKLLIQFQNNGVVDDSQLPKDRFSAERLKGVDSTLKIQPAKLEDSAVYLCASSRTGVTGELFFGEGSRLTVL.

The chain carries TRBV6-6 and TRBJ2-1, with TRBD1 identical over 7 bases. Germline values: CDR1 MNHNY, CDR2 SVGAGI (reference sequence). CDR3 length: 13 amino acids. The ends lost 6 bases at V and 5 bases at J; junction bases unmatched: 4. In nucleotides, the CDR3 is TGTGCCAGCAGCTATGACAGGGACAATGAGCAGTTCTTC. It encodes CASSYDRDNEQFF.

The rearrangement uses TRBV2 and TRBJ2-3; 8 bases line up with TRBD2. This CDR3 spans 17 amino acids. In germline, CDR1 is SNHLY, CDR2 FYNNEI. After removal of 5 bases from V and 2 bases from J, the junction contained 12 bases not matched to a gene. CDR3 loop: CASSKRISGGFTDTQYF. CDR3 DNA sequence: TGTGCCAGCAGTAAACGCATAAGCGGGGGCTTCACAGATACGCAGTATTTT.

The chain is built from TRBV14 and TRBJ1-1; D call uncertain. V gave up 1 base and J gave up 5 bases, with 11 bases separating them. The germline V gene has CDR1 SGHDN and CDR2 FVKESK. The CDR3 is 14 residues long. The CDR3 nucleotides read TGTGCCAGCAGCCAAGTAGGTTTGACAACTGAAGCTTTCTTT. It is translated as CASSQVGLTTEAFF.

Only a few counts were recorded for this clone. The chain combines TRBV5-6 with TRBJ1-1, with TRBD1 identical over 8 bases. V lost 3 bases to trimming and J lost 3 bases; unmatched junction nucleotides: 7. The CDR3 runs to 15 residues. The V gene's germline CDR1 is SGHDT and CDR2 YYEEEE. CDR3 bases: TGTGCCAGCAGCTACTCGGACAGGGAGGACACTGAAGCTTTCTTT. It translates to CASSYSDREDTEAFF.

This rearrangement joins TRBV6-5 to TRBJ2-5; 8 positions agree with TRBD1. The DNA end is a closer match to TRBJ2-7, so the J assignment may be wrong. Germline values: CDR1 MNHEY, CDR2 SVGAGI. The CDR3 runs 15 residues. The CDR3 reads CASSYSAGGDYEQYF. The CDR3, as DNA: TGTGCCAGCAGTTACTCGGCAGGGGGCGACTACGAGCAGTACTTC.

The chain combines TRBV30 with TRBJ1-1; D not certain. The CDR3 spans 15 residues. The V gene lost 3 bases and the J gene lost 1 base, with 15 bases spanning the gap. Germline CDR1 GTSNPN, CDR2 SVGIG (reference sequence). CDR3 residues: CAWSRLSRGNTEAFF. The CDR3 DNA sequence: TGTGCCTGGAGCCGCTTGTCCAGAGGGAACACTGAAGCTTTCTTT.

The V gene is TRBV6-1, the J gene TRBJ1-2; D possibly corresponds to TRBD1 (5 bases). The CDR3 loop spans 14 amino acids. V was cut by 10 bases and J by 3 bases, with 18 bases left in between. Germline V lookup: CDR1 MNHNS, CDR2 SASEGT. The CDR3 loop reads CATAPGGADYGYTF. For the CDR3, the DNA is TGTGCCACCGCGCCGGGAGGGGCCGACTATGGCTACACCTTC.

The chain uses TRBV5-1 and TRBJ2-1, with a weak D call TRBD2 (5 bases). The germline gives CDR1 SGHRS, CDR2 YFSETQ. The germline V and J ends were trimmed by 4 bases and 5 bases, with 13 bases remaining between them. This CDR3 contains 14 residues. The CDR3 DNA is TGCGCCAGCAGCGCCGGGGTAGTCCACAATGAGCAGTTCTTC. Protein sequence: CASSAGVVHNEQFF.

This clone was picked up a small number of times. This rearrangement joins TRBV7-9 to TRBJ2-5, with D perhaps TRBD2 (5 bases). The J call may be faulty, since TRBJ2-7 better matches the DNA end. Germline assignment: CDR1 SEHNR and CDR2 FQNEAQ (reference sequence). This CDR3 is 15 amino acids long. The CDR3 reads CASSPTGIGFYEQYF. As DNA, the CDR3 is TGTGCCAGCAGCCCCACCGGGATAGGCTTCTACGAGCAGTACTTC.

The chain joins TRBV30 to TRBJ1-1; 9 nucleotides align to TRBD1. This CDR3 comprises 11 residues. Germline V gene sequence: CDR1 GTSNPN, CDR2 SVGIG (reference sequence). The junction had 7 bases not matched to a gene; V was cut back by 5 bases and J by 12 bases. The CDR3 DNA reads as TGTGCCTGGGGTGGGACAGGGAAGACTTTCTTT. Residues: CAWGGTGKTFF.

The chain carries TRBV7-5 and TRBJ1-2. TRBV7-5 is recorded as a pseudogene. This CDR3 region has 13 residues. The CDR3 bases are TGTGCCAGAAGCCACGAGTCGGGTTATGGCTACACCTTC. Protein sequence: CARSHESGYGYTF.

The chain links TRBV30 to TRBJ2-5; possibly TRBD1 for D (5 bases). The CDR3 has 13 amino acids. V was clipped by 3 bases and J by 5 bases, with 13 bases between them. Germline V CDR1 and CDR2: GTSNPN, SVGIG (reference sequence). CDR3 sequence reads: CAWSQGMRETQYF. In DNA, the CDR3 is TGTGCCTGGAGCCAGGGAATGAGGGAGACCCAGTACTTC.

This chain's CDR3 is CATSSRGDNEQFF. CDR3 DNA: TGTGCCACCAGCAGCAGGGGCGACAATGAGCAGTTCTTC. The chain employs TRBV15 and TRBJ2-1; maybe TRBD1 (6 bases). The V end lost 3 bases, the J end lost 5 bases, and 8 bases lay between the germline ends. The CDR3 has 13 amino acids. In germline, CDR1 is LNHNV, CDR2 YYDKDF (reference sequence).

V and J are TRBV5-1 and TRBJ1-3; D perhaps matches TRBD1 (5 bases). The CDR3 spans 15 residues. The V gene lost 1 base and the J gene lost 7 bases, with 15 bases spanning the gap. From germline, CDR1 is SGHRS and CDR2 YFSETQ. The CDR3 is CASSLLQGSRNTIYF. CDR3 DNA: TGCGCCAGCAGCTTGCTTCAGGGCTCTAGGAACACCATATATTTT.

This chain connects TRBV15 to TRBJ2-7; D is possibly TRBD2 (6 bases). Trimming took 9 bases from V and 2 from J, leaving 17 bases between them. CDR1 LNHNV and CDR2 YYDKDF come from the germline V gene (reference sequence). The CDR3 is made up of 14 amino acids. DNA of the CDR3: TGTGCCACTGGGCGGGACGCCGGACCCTACGAGCAGTACTTC. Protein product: CATGRDAGPYEQYF.

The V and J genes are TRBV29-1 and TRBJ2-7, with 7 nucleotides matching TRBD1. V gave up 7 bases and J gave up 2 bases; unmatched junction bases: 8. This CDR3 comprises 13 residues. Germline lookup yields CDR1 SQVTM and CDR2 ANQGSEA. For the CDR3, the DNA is TGCAGCGCGCTAGGGGGCCCCCCCTACGAGCAGTACTTC. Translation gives CSALGGPPYEQYF.

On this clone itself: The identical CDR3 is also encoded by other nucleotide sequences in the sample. CDR3 DNA sequence: TGTGCCATCAGTGGGACAGGCAACTATGGCTACACCTTC. Protein sequence: CAISGTGNYGYTF. The J gene is TRBJ1-2, the V gene TRBV10-3, with 7 nucleotides matching TRBD1. The CDR3 extends over 13 amino acids. Germline V gives CDR1 ENHRY, CDR2 SYGVKD. J lost 2 bases, V lost 4 bases, and 1 base had no gene match.

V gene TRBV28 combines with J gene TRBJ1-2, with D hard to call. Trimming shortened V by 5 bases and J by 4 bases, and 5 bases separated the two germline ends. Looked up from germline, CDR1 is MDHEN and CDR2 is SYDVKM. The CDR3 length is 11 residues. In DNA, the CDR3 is TGTGCCAGCAGTACTTCCTATGGCTACACCTTC. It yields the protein CASSTSYGYTF.